The text below deals with one T cell receptor beta chain. V lost 3 bases and J lost 3, with 6 bases in between. This CDR3 is built from 12 residues. The data are from a study of T-cell memory formation after mild COVID-19. Turning to the study itself: The study found TCR clusters largely donor specific.

MiXCR, run by TCRdb on the 5' RACE reads, gives a single entry per CDR3 protein. The table includes about 560,000 distinct CDR3 sequences, roughly a sixth detected once. The TCR originated in an adult woman who had mild COVID-19 (a few samples of this study predate the infection). Cell type and time point are not known. The chain recombines TRBV12-3 or TRBV12-4 with TRBJ2-7, with D uncertain. Sequencing was carried out using PBMCs or a T cell subset sorted from them (not recorded which). The CDR3 region has the DNA TGTGCCAGCAGTTTCTACGGCTACGAGCAGTACTTC. This codes for CASSFYGYEQYF.